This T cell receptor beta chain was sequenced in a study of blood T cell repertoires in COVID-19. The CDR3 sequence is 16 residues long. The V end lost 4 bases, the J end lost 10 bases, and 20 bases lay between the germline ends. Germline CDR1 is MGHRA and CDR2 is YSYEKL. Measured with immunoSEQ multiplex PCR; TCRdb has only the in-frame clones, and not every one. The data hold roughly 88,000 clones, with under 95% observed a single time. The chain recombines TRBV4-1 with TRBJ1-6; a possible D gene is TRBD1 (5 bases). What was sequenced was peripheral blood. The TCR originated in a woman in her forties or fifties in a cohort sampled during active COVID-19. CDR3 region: CASSPPPGRVGSPLHF. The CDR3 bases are TGCGCCAGCAGCCCACCCCCGGGCAGGGTAGGATCACCCCTCCACTTT.